The source of this TCR beta chain is a study of immune cell composition in non-small cell lung cancer. Germline V gene data show CDR1 as MNHNS and CDR2 as SASEGT. This CDR3 comprises 11 residues. On this clone itself: The junction departs from germline at one end; a sequencing error may be responsible.

Repertoires were generated with immunoSEQ multiplex PCR, while TCRdb's copy carries only in-frame clones and drops some. The data show about 900 clones, just under 80% seen once. The chain is built from TRBV6-1 and TRBJ1-4; D remains ambiguous. The sequence was obtained from a human donor with non-small cell lung cancer. The sample taken for sequencing was lung tumor tissue. The CDR3 is CASSEQVQPIF. DNA for the CDR3: TGTGCCAGCAGTGAACAGGTACAACCAATTTTT.